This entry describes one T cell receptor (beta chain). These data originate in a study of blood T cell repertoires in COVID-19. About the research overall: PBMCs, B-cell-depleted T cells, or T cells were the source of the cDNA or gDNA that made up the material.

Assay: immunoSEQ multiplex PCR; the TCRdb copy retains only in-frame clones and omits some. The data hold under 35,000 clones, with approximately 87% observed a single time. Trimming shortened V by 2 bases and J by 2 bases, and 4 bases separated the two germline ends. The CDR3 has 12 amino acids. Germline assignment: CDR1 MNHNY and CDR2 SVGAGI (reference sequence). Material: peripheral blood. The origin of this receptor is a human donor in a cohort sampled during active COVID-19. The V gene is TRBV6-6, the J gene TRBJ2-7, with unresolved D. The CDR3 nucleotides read TGTGCCAGCAGTTACCGGGCCTACGAGCAGTACTTC. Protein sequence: CASSYRAYEQYF.